This TCR beta chain came from a study of cytomegalovirus exposure and HLA in healthy donors. Study results and limitations: Links to common viral pathogens appeared, in a later analysis, for several of the most significant clusters.

Vbeta (60) and Jbeta (13) primers were used in the PCR. Here immunoSEQ multiplex PCR was the method, and the copy in TCRdb shows in-frame clones only, minus some. Here the sample spans some 180,000 clones, around 80% being singletons. The CDR3 sequence is 16 residues long. The V gene's germline CDR1 is LGHNA and CDR2 YNFKEQ. V shed 4 bases and J 6 bases; nucleotides not matched to a gene: 9. About this clone: Antigen unknown.

The TCR comes from a woman aged 55-70 years in good health and CMV-seropositive. The rearrangement links TRBV4-2 to TRBJ2-2; 9 bases align to TRBD1. The sample taken for sequencing was PBMCs. CDR3 sequence (DNA): TGTGCCAGCAGCCTCCGGACAGGGGACCTCGCCGGGGAGCTGTTTTTT. Its protein product is CASSLRTGDLAGELFF.